Below are 6 T cell receptor beta chains sequenced from a single sample in a study of T cell repertoires in cytomegalovirus infection. TCRdb ran MiXCR on the reads and lists one entry per CDR3 protein. The table has hundreds of thousands of distinct CDR3 sequences, more than 40% seen once. Antigen specificity for these receptors is unknown. The sample here was cultured PBMCs, taken from culture after CMV antigen stimulation. Receptors originate from a human donor in good health (CMV status not recorded). Some clones in this sample may be carry-over from other donors' samples.

The chain carries TRBV6-1 and TRBJ2-2, with 9 nucleotides matching TRBD2. The CDR3 is 15 amino acids. The V gene's germline CDR1 is MNHNS and CDR2 SASEGT. The ends lost 5 bases at V and 4 bases at J; junction bases unmatched: 5. As DNA, the CDR3 is TGTGCCAGCAGTTACGGCGGGGGGGCCACCGGGGAGCTGTTTTTT. As protein: CASSYGGGATGELFF.

This clonotype was seen only a few times. The gene calls are TRBV5-6 and TRBJ2-3; TRBD1 agrees at 7 bases. The germline gives CDR1 SGHDT, CDR2 YYEEEE. V lost 4 bases and J lost 2; bases outside the gene matches: 10. CDR3 size: 16 residues. The DNA for the CDR3 is TGTGCCAGCAGCCCGGTAGACAGGGCCCTCACAGATACGCAGTATTTT. Translation gives CASSPVDRALTDTQYF.

This clonotype was found a few times. This sequence joins TRBV6-2 or TRBV6-3 and TRBJ2-1; D might be TRBD2 (5 bases). Trimming cost V 5 bases and J 13 bases, with 24 bases left between them. From germline, CDR1 is MNHEY and CDR2 SVGEGT. This CDR3 is built from 15 residues. CDR3 loop: CASSRPAAGKGKQFF. The CDR3 nucleotides are TGTGCCAGCAGTAGGCCAGCGGCCGGGAAAGGAAAACAGTTCTTC.

The count of this clonotype is one. The V call is TRBV6-1, the J call TRBJ2-3; unclear D gene. The CDR3 loop spans 13 amino acids. V lost 3 bases, J lost 6 bases, and 10 bases lay in between. CDR1 and CDR2 from the germline V gene are MNHNS and SASEGT. The CDR3, as DNA: TGTGCCAGCAGTGACGCCCTGGCGGATACGCAGTATTTT. It specifies CASSDALADTQYF.

In DNA form, the CDR3 reads TGTGCCAGCAGCTTGCCCGGAGGACCGAACACCGGGGAGCTGTTTTTT. Translating gives CASSLPGGPNTGELFF. The rearrangement uses TRBV6-8 and TRBJ2-2; possibly TRBD2 for D (5 bases). V shed 6 bases and J shed 0 bases, with 14 bases lying between them. This CDR3 comprises 16 residues. Germline V gene sequence: CDR1 MNHGY, CDR2 SAAAGT.

The chain employs TRBV7-2 and TRBJ1-2; possibly TRBD1 for D (5 bases). This CDR3 comprises 13 residues. V lost 1 base to trimming and J lost 6 bases, with 9 bases between them. Per the germline V gene, CDR1 is SGHTA and CDR2 is FQGNSA. The CDR3 nucleotides are TGTGCCAGCAGCTTAGTACAGGTCAATGGCTACACCTTC. Its protein is CASSLVQVNGYTF.